This T cell receptor beta chain was sequenced for a study of OX40 agonist ivuxolimab in advanced cancers. Turning to the study itself: Dose-escalation patients' cancers were hepatocellular carcinoma, melanoma, renal cell or head and neck cancer. Three patients, one with hepatocellular carcinoma and two with cutaneous melanoma, responded partially. Whole-study results and caveats: At 0.1 to 3.0 mg/kg, CD4+ and CD8+ blood T cells expanded clonally by week 6.

In regard to this clone: As yet, its antigen is unknown.

The CDR3 is 15 residues long. Germline CDR1 is LGHNA and CDR2 is YSLEER. The V and J ends lost 2 bases and 2 bases respectively, with 13 bases between them. Assay: immunoSEQ multiplex PCR; the TCRdb copy retains only in-frame clones and omits some. Among 65,000 to 70,000 clones, about 90% were seen once, and the ten largest hold around 2.9%. Source: CD4+ or CD8+ T cells sorted from blood, taken in a trial of the OX40 agonist ivuxolimab. This clonotype was obtained from an adult with an advanced solid tumor such as melanoma, head and neck, liver or kidney cancer. The chain has TRBV4-3 and TRBJ2-7; no reliable D call. CDR3 nucleotides: TGCGCCAGCAGCCAAAAGGCGGCAACGCCCTACGAGCAGTACTTC. As protein: CASSQKAATPYEQYF.